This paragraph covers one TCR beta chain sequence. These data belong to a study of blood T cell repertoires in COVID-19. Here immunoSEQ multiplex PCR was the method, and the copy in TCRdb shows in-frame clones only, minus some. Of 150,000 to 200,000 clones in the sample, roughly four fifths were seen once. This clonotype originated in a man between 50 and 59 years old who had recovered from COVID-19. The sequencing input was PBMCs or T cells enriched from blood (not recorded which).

The CDR3 loop reads CASKTAISGNTIYF. CDR3 coding DNA: TGTGCCAGCAAAACAGCCATCTCTGGAAACACCATATATTTT. The V and J genes are TRBV6-5 and TRBJ1-3, with D unresolved. Germline assignment: CDR1 MNHEY and CDR2 SVGAGI. The CDR3 is 14 amino acids. The ends were cut back, 7 bases at V and 0 bases at J, with 10 bases in the middle.